This entry concerns a single TCR beta chain. The antigen is unknown. CDR1 and CDR2 from the germline V gene are LNHDA and SQIVND (reference sequence). The CDR3 is 18 residues long. Germline trimming cut 4 bases from V and 0 bases from J; bases unmatched to any gene: 11. The data belong to a study of OX40 agonist ivuxolimab in advanced cancers. Study-level findings and limits: CD4+ and CD8+ blood T cells expanded clonally by week 6 at 0.1 to 3.0 mg/kg.

This table comes from immunoSEQ multiplex PCR, and its TCRdb copy is limited to in-frame clones, with some not included. Found here are around 60,000 clones, around 93% of them singletons; the top ten hold about 12%. The receptor was isolated from an adult with an advanced solid tumor such as melanoma, head and neck, liver or kidney cancer. The sample here was CD4+ or CD8+ T cells sorted from blood, taken in a trial of the OX40 agonist ivuxolimab. The J gene is TRBJ1-5, the V gene TRBV19; 8 nucleotides match TRBD1. This chain's CDR3 is CASSTRQGRVISNQPQHF. The CDR3 nucleotides are TGTGCCAGTAGTACTCGACAGGGGCGGGTTATTAGCAATCAGCCCCAGCATTTT.